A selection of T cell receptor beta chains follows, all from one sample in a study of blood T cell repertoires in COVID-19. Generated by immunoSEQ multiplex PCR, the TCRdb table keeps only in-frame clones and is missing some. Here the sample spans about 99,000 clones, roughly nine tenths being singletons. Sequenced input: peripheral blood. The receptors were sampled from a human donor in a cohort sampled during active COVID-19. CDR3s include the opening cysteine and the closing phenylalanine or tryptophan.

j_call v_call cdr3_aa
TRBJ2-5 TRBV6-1 CASSEGQRGGETQYF
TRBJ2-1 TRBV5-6 CASSWGGSSLQFF
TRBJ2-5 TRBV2 CASPQAGRYQETQYF
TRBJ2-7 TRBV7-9 CASSYVGLAGASEQYF
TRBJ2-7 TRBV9 CASSVGGQGNEQYF
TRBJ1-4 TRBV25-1 CASSADGFGNEKLFF
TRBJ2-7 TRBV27 CASSFGTGVPEQYF
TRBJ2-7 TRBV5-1 CASTWTSGSRPPYEQYF
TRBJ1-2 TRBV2 CASSKQGAYGKGYTF
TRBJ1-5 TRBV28 CASSLQGGQPQHF
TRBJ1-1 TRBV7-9 CASSAQGGNTEAFF
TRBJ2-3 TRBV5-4 CASSSDDLGSASTDTQYF
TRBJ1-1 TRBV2 CASSERGNTEAFF
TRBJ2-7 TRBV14 CPPRAGSPYEQYF
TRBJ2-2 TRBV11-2 CASSFSAATNTGELFF
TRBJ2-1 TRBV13 CASSSSGVYNEQFF
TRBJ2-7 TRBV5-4 CASSWRTSGSYEQYF
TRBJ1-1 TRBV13 CASISGGPNTEAFF
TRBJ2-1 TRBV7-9 CASSSRDLNYNEQFF
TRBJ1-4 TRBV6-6 CASRQDRGLTNEKLFF
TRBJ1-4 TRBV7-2 CASSLGGQGSEKLFF
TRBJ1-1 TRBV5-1 CASSAEVRVAEAFF
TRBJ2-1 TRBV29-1 CSVEVRGGVNEQFF
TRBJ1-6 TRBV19 CASRPDRGLYNSPLHF
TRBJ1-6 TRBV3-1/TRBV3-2 CASSQGQVTGTPLHF
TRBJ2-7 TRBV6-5 CASSPQGRTREQYF
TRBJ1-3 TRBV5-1 CASSLGQGFIAEDTIYF
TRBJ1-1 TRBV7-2 CASRGRTGSTEAFF
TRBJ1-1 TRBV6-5 CASRQAGKAFF
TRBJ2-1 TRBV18 CASSPTRDSNEQFF
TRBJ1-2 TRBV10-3 CAISVDRGLGYTF
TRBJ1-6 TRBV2 CASRIQGRGNSPLHF
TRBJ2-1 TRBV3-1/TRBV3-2 CASSQDGGRYEQFF
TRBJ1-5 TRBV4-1 CASSQESGGNQPQHF
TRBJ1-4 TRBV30 CAWRRGFGRAYEKLFF
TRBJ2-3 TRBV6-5 CACHSGSTDTQYF
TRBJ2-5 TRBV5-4 CASSFGQGGQETQYF
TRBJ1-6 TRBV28 CASSPTGESSPLHF
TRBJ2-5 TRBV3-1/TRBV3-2 CASSLRLAGGETQYF
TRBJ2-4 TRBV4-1 CASSRAGDQNIQYF
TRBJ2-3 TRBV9 CASSVVGLAADTQYF